Following are 25 T cell receptor beta chains from one sample sequenced in a study of blood T cell repertoires in COVID-19. Clones were read by immunoSEQ multiplex PCR, and TCRdb kept only the in-frame ones, dropping some. The data hold tens of thousands of clones, with around 80% observed a single time. The sample was peripheral blood. The receptors originated from a human donor in a cohort sampled during active COVID-19.

This clone came up once. The gene calls are TRBV14 and TRBJ1-6; no reliable D call. Germline CDR1 is SGHDN and CDR2 is FVKESK. V lost 3 bases to trimming and J lost 7 bases, with 10 bases between them. This CDR3 region has 14 residues. Here the CDR3 reads CASSHAGFNSPLHF. The DNA for the CDR3 is TGTGCCAGCAGCCACGCGGGGTTCAATTCACCCCTCCACTTT. Variable domain in full (rest from reference TRBV14 and TRBJ1-6): EAGVTQFPSHSVIEKGQTVTLRCDPISGHDNLYWYRRVMGKEIKFLLHFVKESKQDESGMPNNRFLAERTGGTYSTLKVQPAELEDSGVYFCASSHAGFNSPLHFGNGTRLTVT.

V gene TRBV6-1 combines with J gene TRBJ2-2; D is ambiguous. This CDR3 contains 15 residues. Germline-derived CDR1 and CDR2 are MNHNS and SASEGT. V was shortened by 2 bases and J by 3 bases, with 10 bases between the two germline ends. DNA of the CDR3: TGTGCCAGCAGTGAAAGAGTGCAGGACACCGGGGAGCTGTTTTTT. Encoded protein: CASSERVQDTGELFF.

The chain combines TRBV7-2 with TRBJ2-6; perhaps TRBD1 as D (6 bases). The CDR3 spans 14 residues. Trimming removed 5 bases from V and 3 bases from J, with 8 bases in between. The germline V gene has CDR1 SGHTA and CDR2 FQGNSA. For the CDR3, the DNA is TGTGCCAGCAGCCTCAGGGGTGGGGCCAACGTCCTGACTTTC. It yields the protein CASSLRGGANVLTF.

CDR3 sequence (DNA): TGTGCCAGCAGACCTAAAACCGGGACAGCACGCTCCTACGAGCAGTACTTC. Translating it yields CASRPKTGTARSYEQYF. The V gene is TRBV28, the J gene TRBJ2-7, with TRBD1 matching over 7 bases. Trimming took 6 bases from V and 0 from J; bases not matched to a gene: 14. CDR3 size: 17 residues. Germline CDR1 MDHEN, CDR2 SYDVKM.

The genes are TRBV5-1 and TRBJ2-2; D might be TRBD2 (5 bases). V shed 5 bases and J shed 1 base, with 9 bases lying between them. Germline V gene sequence: CDR1 SGHRS, CDR2 YFSETQ. The CDR3 contains 14 residues. The CDR3 loop reads CASRSRENTGELFF. In nucleotides, the CDR3 is TGCGCCAGCAGGTCGAGGGAGAACACCGGGGAGCTGTTTTTT.

This chain uses TRBV4-1 with TRBJ1-2; D is perhaps TRBD1 (6 bases). The CDR3 consists of 15 residues. Germline-derived CDR1 and CDR2 are MGHRA and YSYEKL. Trimming removed 3 bases at V and 2 bases at J, with 13 bases between. CDR3 sequence: CASSQFKQGNYGYTF. CDR3 bases: TGCGCCAGCAGCCAGTTCAAACAGGGAAACTATGGCTACACCTTC.

The V gene is TRBV27, the J gene TRBJ2-7; TRBD1 is a possible D gene (5 bases). The CDR3 sequence is 13 residues long. Germline V gene lookup returns CDR1 MNHEY and CDR2 SMNVEV (reference sequence). Trimming shortened V by 2 bases and J by 0 bases, and 5 bases separated the two germline ends. CDR3 protein: CASSLQGSYEQYF. CDR3 DNA sequence: TGTGCCAGCAGTTTACAGGGCTCCTACGAGCAGTACTTC.

V and J are TRBV10-3 and TRBJ2-7; the match to TRBD1 covers 9 bases. This CDR3 has 12 residues. V was clipped by 4 bases and J by 7 bases; unmatched bases: 2. CDR1 and CDR2 (germline): ENHRY, SYGVKD. For the CDR3, the DNA is TGTGCCATCAGTGCGACAGGGGGAGAGCAGTACTTC. Protein sequence: CAISATGGEQYF.

The rearrangement joins TRBV4-2 to TRBJ2-2; 11 bases are a match to TRBD2. Trimming at V came to 6 bases and at J to 5 bases, leaving 5 bases not matched to a gene. From germline, CDR1 is LGHNA and CDR2 YNFKEQ. The CDR3 spans 15 residues. This chain's CDR3 is CASSTLAGGTGELFF. CDR3 DNA sequence: TGTGCCAGCAGTACTCTAGCGGGAGGAACCGGGGAGCTGTTTTTT.

The chain recombines TRBV30 with TRBJ1-1; 10 bases match TRBD1. The trim removed 1 base at V and 0 bases at J, leaving 5 bases unmatched. The germline CDR1 and CDR2 sequences are GTSNPN and SVGIG (reference sequence). The CDR3 has 16 amino acids. The CDR3 DNA reads TGTGCCTGGAGTGCTTCGACAGGGGGCGTGAACACTGAAGCTTTCTTT. Its protein product is CAWSASTGGVNTEAFF.

This sequence joins TRBV30 and TRBJ2-7; TRBD2 aligns across 8 bases. The CDR3 sequence is 13 residues long. Germline CDR1 reads GTSNPN; CDR2 reads SVGIG (reference sequence). Trimming removed 3 bases from V and 4 bases from J; junction bases left unmatched: 5. This CDR3 reads CAWSGGATYEQYF. The CDR3 bases are TGTGCCTGGAGCGGGGGGGCGACTTACGAGCAGTACTTC.

V and J are TRBV6-9 and TRBJ2-7; D possibly corresponds to TRBD1 (5 bases). Germline loops: CDR1 MNHGY, CDR2 SVAAGI. V dropped 0 bases and J dropped 5 bases, with 14 bases sitting between them. The CDR3 consists of 15 residues. The CDR3 coding sequence is TGTGCCAGCAGTTATTCTGACCGAGGACACCACGAGCAGTACTTC. Amino acids: CASSYSDRGHHEQYF.

The chain couples TRBV3-1 (or the pseudogene TRBV3-2) to TRBJ2-7; 9 bases align to TRBD1. V lost 4 bases and J lost 9; bases outside the gene matches: 10. CDR1 and CDR2 from the germline V gene are LGHDT and YNNKEL (reference sequence). The CDR3 runs 14 residues. In DNA form, the CDR3 reads TGTGCCAGCAGCCTGGGACAGGGAATGAAATTGCAGTACTTC. Its translation is CASSLGQGMKLQYF.

This CDR3 reads CASSQQEAGGQNEQFF. CDR3 DNA sequence: TGCGCCAGCAGCCAACAGGAAGCGGGGGGGCAAAATGAGCAGTTCTTC. This chain uses TRBV4-1 with TRBJ2-1, with 10 bases fitting TRBD2. This CDR3 has 16 amino acids. The J segment lost 7 bases and the V segment lost 2 bases, leaving 8 bases of the junction unmatched. Germline loops: CDR1 MGHRA, CDR2 YSYEKL.

This rearrangement joins TRBV11-2 to TRBJ2-5, with TRBD2 as a possible D gene (5 bases). The germline V gene has CDR1 SGHAT and CDR2 FQNNGV. The length of the CDR3 is 14 residues. The V end lost 2 bases, the J end lost 1 base, and 8 bases lay between the germline ends. CDR3: CASSLTGFQETQYF. In nucleotides, the CDR3 is TGTGCCAGCAGCTTAACGGGGTTCCAAGAGACCCAGTACTTC. Using reference TRBV11-2 and TRBJ2-5 for the parts outside the CDR3, the full variable domain is EAGVAQSPRYKIIEKRQSVAFWCNPISGHATLYWYQQILGQGPKLLIQFQNNGVVDDSQLPKDRFSAERLKGVDSTLKIQPAKLEDSAVYLCASSLTGFQETQYFGPGTRLLVL.

The chain is built from TRBV7-2 and TRBJ2-1; perhaps TRBD1 as D (6 bases). V was pared by 2 bases and J by 5 bases, with 10 bases between. The CDR3 is made up of 14 amino acids. Germline-derived CDR1 and CDR2 are SGHTA and FQGNSA. CDR3 sequence: CASSLNRDDNEQFF. The CDR3 DNA reads as TGTGCCAGCAGCTTAAACAGGGATGACAATGAGCAGTTCTTC.

The CDR3 loop is CASSYGSYNEQFF. The DNA for the CDR3 is TGCGCCAGCAGCTACGGGTCCTACAATGAGCAGTTCTTC. V is TRBV5-1 and J is TRBJ2-1; no firm D call. Germline V lookup: CDR1 SGHRS, CDR2 YFSETQ. Between the trimmed V and J ends, which lost 3 bases and 1 base, there was a span of 5 bases. The CDR3 spans 13 residues.

This clone was detected a few times. The chain couples TRBV5-1 to TRBJ2-7; D unclear. V shed 0 bases and J shed 3 bases, with 7 bases lying between them. The CDR3 contains 13 residues. Per the germline V gene, CDR1 is SGHRS and CDR2 is YFSETQ. Written as DNA, the CDR3 is TGCGCCAGCAGCTTGGTGGCCAGCTACGAGCAGTACTTC. Its protein is CASSLVASYEQYF.

The V gene is TRBV7-9, the J gene TRBJ2-2, with D maybe TRBD2 (6 bases). Trimming removed 3 bases from V and 1 base from J, with 12 bases in between. The CDR3 is 16 residues long. Per the germline V gene, CDR1 is SEHNR and CDR2 is FQNEAQ (reference sequence). The CDR3: CASSFTGTLNTGELFF. As DNA, the CDR3 is TGTGCCAGCAGCTTTACCGGGACTCTGAACACCGGGGAGCTGTTTTTT.

The gene calls are TRBV6-5 and TRBJ2-7; TRBD2 matches 8 bases. V trimming: 0 bases; J trimming: 7 bases; junction bases outside the gene matches: 8. Germline CDR1 reads MNHEY; CDR2 reads SVGAGI. The CDR3 contains 15 residues. The CDR3 bases are TGTGCCAGCAGTTACTCGGCGGGGGGATCTAAAGAGCAGTACTTC. This sequence encodes CASSYSAGGSKEQYF.

The CDR3 coding sequence is TGTGCCAGCAGCCTGGCGGCCGCTGGTCCAGATACGCAGTATTTT. Translated, it gives CASSLAAAGPDTQYF. V is TRBV7-9 and J is TRBJ2-3, with no clear D. Germline-derived CDR1 and CDR2 are SEHNR and FQNEAQ (reference sequence). This CDR3 region has 15 residues. Between the trimmed V and J ends, which lost 5 bases and 4 bases, there was a span of 16 bases.

This clone was seen a few times. The chain recombines TRBV30 with TRBJ2-6; 9 bases fit TRBD1. The J segment lost 2 bases and the V segment lost 8 bases, leaving 1 base of the junction unmatched. The CDR3 is 13 residues long. CDR1 and CDR2 (germline): GTSNPN, SVGIG (reference sequence). This chain's CDR3 is CARDRAGANVLTF. The CDR3, as DNA: TGTGCCAGGGACAGGGCTGGGGCCAACGTCCTGACTTTC.

The CDR3 spells CASSPHGTGVIYEQYF. The CDR3 nucleotides read TGTGCCAGCAGCCCCCATGGGACAGGGGTTATCTACGAGCAGTACTTC. The genes are TRBV7-6 and TRBJ2-7; 10 bases fit TRBD1. The germline gives CDR1 SGHVS, CDR2 FNYEAQ. V gave up 5 bases and J gave up 3 bases; unmatched junction bases: 10. The CDR3 is 16 amino acids.

This clone was seen a handful of times. This chain joins TRBV12-3 or TRBV12-4 and TRBJ1-1; 7 bases agree with TRBD1. This CDR3 spans 13 amino acids. V trimming: 8 bases; J trimming: 12 bases; junction bases outside the gene matches: 15. This chain's CDR3 is CASEKGGAKVPFF. For the CDR3, the DNA is TGTGCCAGCGAGAAAGGGGGCGCAAAAGTCCCTTTCTTT.

The rearrangement uses TRBV6-2 or TRBV6-3 and TRBJ1-1; the D is unclear. The ends were cut back, 0 bases at V and 0 bases at J, with 8 bases in the middle. The CDR3 runs 15 residues. The germline V gene has CDR1 MNHEY and CDR2 SVGEGT. The CDR3 sequence is CASSYSKRMNTEAFF. The CDR3 nucleotides are TGTGCCAGCAGTTACTCGAAGCGAATGAACACTGAAGCTTTCTTT.